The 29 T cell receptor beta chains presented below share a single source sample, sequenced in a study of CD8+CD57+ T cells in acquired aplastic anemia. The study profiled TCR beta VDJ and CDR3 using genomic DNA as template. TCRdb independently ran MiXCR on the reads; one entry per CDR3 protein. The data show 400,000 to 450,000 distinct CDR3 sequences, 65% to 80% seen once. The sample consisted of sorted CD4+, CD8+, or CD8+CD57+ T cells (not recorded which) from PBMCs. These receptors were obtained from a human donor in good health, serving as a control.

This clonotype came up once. DNA for the CDR3: TGTGCCAGCAGTCAAAGACAGGGGCCCTACGAGCAGTACTTC. It specifies CASSQRQGPYEQYF. The chain combines TRBV6-5 with TRBJ2-7; TRBD1 matches 8 bases. Germline V gene sequence: CDR1 MNHEY, CDR2 SVGAGI. The CDR3 is made up of 14 amino acids. With 5 bases clipped from V and 2 bases from J, the junction kept 5 bases outside the gene matches.

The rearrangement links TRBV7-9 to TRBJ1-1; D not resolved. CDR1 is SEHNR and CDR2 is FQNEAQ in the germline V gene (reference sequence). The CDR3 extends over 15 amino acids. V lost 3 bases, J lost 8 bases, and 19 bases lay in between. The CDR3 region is CASSFAGGGSREAFF. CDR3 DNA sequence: TGTGCCAGCAGCTTTGCGGGCGGCGGGTCAAGAGAAGCTTTCTTT.

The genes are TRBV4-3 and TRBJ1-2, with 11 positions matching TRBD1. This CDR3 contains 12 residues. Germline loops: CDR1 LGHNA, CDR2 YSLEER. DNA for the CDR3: TGCGGCGGTGGGACAGGGGGTTATGGCTACACCTTC. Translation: CGGGTGGYGYTF.

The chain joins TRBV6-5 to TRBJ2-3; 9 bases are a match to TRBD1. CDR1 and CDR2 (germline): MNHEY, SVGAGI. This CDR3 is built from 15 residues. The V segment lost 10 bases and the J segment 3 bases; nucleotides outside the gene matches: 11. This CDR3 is CATRDREMVTDTQYF. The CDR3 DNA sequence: TGTGCCACCAGGGACAGGGAGATGGTAACAGATACGCAGTATTTT.

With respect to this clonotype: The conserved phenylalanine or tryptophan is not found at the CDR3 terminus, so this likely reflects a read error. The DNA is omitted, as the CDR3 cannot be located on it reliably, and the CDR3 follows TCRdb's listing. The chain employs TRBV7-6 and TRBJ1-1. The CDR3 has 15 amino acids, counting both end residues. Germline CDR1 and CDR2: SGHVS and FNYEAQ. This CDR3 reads CASSLALDGYTEAFL.

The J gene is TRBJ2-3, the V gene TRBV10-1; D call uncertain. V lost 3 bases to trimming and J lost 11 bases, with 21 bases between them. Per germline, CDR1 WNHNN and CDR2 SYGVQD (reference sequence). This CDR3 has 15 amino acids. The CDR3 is CASSEGSHHIYWQYF. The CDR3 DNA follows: TGCGCCAGCAGTGAAGGCAGCCACCACATATATTGGCAGTATTTT.

CDR3 region: CATSGGKAFF. CDR3 sequence (DNA): TGTGCCACAAGCGGAGGGAAAGCTTTCTTT. The J gene is TRBJ1-1, the V gene TRBV19, with unresolved D. The CDR3 is 10 residues long. Germline V gives CDR1 LNHDA, CDR2 SQIVND (reference sequence). V was pared by 10 bases and J by 9 bases, with 12 bases between.

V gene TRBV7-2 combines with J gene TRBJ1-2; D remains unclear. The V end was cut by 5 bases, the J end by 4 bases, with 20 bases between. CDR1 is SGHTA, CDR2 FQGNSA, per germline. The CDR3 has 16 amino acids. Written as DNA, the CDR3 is TGTGCCAGCAGCCGAGAGACCGGGGTACGCCTCTATGGCTACACCTTC. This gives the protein CASSRETGVRLYGYTF.

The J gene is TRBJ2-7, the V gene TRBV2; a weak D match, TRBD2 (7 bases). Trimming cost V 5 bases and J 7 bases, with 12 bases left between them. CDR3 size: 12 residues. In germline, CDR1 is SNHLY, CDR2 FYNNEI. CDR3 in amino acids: CASSPGGQEQYF. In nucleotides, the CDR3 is TGTGCCAGCAGTCCCGGGGGGCAGGAGCAGTACTTC.

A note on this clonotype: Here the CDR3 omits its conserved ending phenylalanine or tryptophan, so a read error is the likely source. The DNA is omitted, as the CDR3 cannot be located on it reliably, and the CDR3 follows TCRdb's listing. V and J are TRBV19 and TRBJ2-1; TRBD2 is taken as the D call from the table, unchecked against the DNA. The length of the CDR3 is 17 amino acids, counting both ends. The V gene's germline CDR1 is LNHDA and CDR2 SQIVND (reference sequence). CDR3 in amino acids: CASTLTSGGVIYNEQTL.

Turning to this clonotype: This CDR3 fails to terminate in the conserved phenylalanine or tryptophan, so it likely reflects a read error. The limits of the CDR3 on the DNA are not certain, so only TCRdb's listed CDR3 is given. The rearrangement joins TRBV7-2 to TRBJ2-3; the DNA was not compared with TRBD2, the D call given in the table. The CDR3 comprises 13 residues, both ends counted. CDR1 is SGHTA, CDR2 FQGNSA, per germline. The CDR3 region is CASSPTAGGAYEQ.

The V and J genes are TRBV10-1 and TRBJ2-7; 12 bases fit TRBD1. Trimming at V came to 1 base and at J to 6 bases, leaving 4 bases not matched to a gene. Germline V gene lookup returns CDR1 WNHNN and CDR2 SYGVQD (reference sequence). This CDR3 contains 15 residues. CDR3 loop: CASSEWGTGGGEQYF. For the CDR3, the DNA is TGCGCCAGCAGTGAGTGGGGGACAGGGGGCGGCGAGCAGTACTTC.

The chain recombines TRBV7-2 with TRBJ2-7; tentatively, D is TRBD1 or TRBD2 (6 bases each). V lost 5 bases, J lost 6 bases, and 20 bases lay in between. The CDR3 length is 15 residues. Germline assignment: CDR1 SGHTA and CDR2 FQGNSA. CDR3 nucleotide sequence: TGTGCCAGCAGCGGGGGGCAGGCGCAGCCGGGCGAGCAGTACTTC. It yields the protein CASSGGQAQPGEQYF.

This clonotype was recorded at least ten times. The CDR3: CASSLGQGTTGELFF. CDR3 DNA: TGTGCCAGCAGCTTAGGGCAGGGGACCACCGGGGAGCTGTTTTTT. The chain uses TRBV7-6 and TRBJ2-2, with D perhaps TRBD1 (6 bases). This CDR3 contains 15 residues. V lost 1 base and J 4 bases, leaving 10 bases between the germline ends. Germline CDR1 reads SGHVS; CDR2 reads FNYEAQ.

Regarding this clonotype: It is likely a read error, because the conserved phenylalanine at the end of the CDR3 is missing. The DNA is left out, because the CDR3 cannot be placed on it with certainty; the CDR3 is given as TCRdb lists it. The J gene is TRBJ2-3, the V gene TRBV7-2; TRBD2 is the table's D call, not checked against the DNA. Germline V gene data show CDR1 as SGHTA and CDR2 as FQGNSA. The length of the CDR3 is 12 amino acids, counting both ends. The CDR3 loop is CASSLVSSGQAV.

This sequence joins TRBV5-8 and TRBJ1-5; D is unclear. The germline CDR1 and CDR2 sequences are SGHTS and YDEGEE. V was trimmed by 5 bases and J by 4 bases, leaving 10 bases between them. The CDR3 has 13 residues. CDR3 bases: TGTGCCAGCAGAGGGCTAGAGAATCAGCCCCAGCATTTT. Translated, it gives CASRGLENQPQHF.

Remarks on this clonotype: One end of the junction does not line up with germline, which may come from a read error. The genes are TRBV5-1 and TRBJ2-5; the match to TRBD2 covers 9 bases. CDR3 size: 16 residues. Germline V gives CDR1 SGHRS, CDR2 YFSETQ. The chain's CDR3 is CASTLGGTSPIETQYF. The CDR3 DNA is TGTGCCAGCACCCTAGGCGGGACTAGCCCAATAGAGACCCAGTACTTC.

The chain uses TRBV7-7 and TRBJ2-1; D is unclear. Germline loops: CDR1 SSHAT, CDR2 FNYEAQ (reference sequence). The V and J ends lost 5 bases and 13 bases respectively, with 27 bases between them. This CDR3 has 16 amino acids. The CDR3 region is CASSVTDTQYFNPQFF. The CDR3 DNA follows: TGTGCCAGCAGCGTAACAGATACACAGTATTTTAATCCACAGTTCTTC. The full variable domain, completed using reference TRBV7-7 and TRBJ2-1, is GAGVSQSPRYKVTKRGQDVTLRCDPISSHATLYWYQQALGQGPEFLTYFNYEAQPDKSGLPSDRFSAERPEGSISTLTIQRTEQRDSAMYRCASSVTDTQYFNPQFFGPGTRLTVL.

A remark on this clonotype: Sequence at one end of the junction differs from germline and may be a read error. The DNA of the CDR3 is TGTGCCAGCACCGGGCAGAATGATCAACTCCATTTT. Encoded protein: CASTGQNDQLHF. V is TRBV19 and J is TRBJ1-4; unclear D gene. The CDR3 has 12 residues. CDR1 and CDR2 from the germline V gene are LNHDA and SQIVND (reference sequence).

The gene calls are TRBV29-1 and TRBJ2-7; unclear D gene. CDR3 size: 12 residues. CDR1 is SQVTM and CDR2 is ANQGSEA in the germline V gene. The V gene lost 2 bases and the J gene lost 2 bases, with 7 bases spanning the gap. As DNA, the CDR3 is TGCAGCGTTGAATACACCCCCTACGAGCAGTACTTC. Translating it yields CSVEYTPYEQYF.

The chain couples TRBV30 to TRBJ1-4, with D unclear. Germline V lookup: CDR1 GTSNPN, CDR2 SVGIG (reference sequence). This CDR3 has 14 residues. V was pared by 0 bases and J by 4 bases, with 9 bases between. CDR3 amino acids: CAWSVGWGNEKLFF. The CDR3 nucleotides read TGTGCCTGGAGTGTGGGCTGGGGTAATGAAAAACTGTTTTTT.

The CDR3 sequence is CASSLSPTGAEAFF. CDR3 coding DNA: TGTGCCAGCAGTTTATCCCCGACAGGGGCTGAAGCTTTCTTT. The chain links TRBV12-3 or TRBV12-4 to TRBJ1-1; 8 bases map to TRBD1. V lost 2 bases and J lost 6; bases outside the gene matches: 5. The CDR3 totals 14 residues.

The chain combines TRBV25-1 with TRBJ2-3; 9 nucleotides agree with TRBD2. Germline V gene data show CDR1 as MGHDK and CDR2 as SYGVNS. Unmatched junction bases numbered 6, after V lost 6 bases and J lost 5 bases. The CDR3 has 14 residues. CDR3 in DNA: TGTGCCAGCAGCTTGGGACTAGCTGAAGATACGCAGTATTTT. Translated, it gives CASSLGLAEDTQYF.

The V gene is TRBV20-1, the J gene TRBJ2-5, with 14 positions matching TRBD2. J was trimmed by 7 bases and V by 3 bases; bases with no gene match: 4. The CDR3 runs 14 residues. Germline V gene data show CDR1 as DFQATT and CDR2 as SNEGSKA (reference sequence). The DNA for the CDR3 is TGCAGTGCTAGTGCCGGGACTAGCGGGGGGACCCAGTACTTC. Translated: CSASAGTSGGTQYF.

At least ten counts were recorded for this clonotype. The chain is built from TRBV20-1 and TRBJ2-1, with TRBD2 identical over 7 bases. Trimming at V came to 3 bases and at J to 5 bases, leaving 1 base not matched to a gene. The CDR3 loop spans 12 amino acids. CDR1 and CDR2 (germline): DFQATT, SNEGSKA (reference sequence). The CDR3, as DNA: TGCAGTGCTAGTGGGACTAACAATGAGCAGTTCTTC. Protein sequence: CSASGTNNEQFF.

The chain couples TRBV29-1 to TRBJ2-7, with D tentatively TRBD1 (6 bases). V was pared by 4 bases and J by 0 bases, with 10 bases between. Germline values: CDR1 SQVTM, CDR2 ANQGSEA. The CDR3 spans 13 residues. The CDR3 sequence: CSVVQGYSYEQYF. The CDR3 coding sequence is TGCAGCGTTGTGCAGGGGTACTCCTACGAGCAGTACTTC.

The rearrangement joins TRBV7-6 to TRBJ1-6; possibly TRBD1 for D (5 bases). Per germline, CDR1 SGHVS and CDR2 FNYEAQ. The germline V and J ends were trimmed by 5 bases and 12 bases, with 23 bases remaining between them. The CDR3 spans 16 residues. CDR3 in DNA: TGTGCCAGCAGCCCAGCGCGACTAGCGGGGACTCAACCCCTCCACTTT. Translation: CASSPARLAGTQPLHF. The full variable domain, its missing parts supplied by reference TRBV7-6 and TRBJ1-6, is GAGVSQSPRYKVTKRGQDVALRCDPISGHVSLYWYRQALGQGPEFLTYFNYEAQQDKSGLPNDRFSAERPEGSISTLTIQRTEQRDSAMYRCASSPARLAGTQPLHFGNGTRLTVT.

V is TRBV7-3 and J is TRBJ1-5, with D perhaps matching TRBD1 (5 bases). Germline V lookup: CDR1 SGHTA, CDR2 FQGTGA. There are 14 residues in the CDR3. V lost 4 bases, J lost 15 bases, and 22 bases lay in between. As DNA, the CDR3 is TGTGCCAGCAGCTCCCAGGGCGGGGATCCGCAAGCGCATTTT. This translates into CASSSQGGDPQAHF.

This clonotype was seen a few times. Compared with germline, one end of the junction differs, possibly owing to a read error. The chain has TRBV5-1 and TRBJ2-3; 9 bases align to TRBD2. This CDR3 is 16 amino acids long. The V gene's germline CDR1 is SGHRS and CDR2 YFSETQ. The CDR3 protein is CASSLASGASTDAQYF. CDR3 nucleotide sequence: TGCGCCAGCAGCTTGGCTAGCGGGGCTAGCACAGATGCGCAGTATTTT. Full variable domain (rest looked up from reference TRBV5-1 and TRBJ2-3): KAGVTQTPRYLIKTRGQQVTLSCSPISGHRSVSWYQQTPGQGLQFLFEYFSETQRNKGNFPGRFSGRQFSNSRSEMNVSTLELGDSALYLCASSLASGASTDAQYFGPGTRLTVL.